This T cell receptor beta chain originates from a study of shared clonotypes between healthy human individuals. Points from the study as a whole: Clonotype sharing among donors, it was expected, would be affected by sequencing depth.

Genomic DNA per cell subset filled all wells of several immunoSEQ plates. Produced via immunoSEQ multiplex PCR; TCRdb's table is partial and in-frame only. The repertoire holds about a million clones, with about 80% as singletons. V lost 2 bases and J lost 8; bases outside the gene matches: 1. This CDR3 spans 13 amino acids. Germline V gene sequence: CDR1 SGHNT, CDR2 YYREEE (reference sequence). This clone was observed a handful of times. The antigen remains unidentified. Sequences were obtained from memory CD4+ T cells sorted from blood. The sample's subset: CD45RA-negative fraction. The receptor's source is a man younger than 30 in good health. The V call is TRBV5-4, the J call TRBJ1-6, with 7 bases lining up with TRBD1. CDR3 loop: CASSFQGDSPLHF. CDR3 nucleotides: TGTGCCAGCAGCTTCCAGGGGGATTCACCCCTCCACTTT. The whole variable domain, remainder taken from reference TRBV5-4 and TRBJ1-6, is ETGVTQSPTHLIKTRGQQVTLRCSSQSGHNTVSWYQQALGQGPQFIFQYYREEENGRGNFPPRFSGLQFPNYSSELNVNALELDDSALYLCASSFQGDSPLHFGNGTRLTVT.